Here is one TCR beta chain with its context. Its antigen is unidentified. Per the germline V gene, CDR1 is SGDLS and CDR2 is YYNGEE. This CDR3 region has 12 residues. The V end lost 0 bases, the J end lost 5 bases, and 3 bases lay between the germline ends. The data originate from a study of T cell clonotyping in hematopoietic cell transplantation. Overall study results and limits: Pathologically expanded recipient clonotypes increased progressively from day 30 to day 180 as diversity fell.

Sequencing was performed with immunoSEQ multiplex PCR; in TCRdb, only in-frame clones are kept and a portion is missing. This table holds about 11,000 clones, nearly 90% found once. Material: PBMCs, obtained 100 days after allogeneic stem cell transplant. This TCR was sampled from a female patient in her 60s who had an allogeneic stem cell transplant from an unrelated donor, so the T cells may come from the graft donor. Some clones in this sample may be carry-over from other donors' samples. The chain employs TRBV9 and TRBJ1-3; D gene ambiguous. CDR3 loop: CASSVDRNTIYF. CDR3 DNA sequence: TGTGCCAGCAGCGTAGACAGAAACACCATATATTTT.